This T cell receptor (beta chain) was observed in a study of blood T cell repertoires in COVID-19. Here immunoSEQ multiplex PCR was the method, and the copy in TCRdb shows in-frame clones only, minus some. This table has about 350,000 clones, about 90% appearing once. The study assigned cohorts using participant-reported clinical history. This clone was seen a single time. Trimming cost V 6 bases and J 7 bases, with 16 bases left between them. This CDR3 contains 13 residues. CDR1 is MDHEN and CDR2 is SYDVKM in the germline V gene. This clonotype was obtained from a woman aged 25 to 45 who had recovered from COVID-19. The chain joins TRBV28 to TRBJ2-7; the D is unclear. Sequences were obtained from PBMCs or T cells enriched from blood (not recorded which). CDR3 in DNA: TGTGCCAGCAGCCAATCCCCAGGTTATGAGCAGTACTTC. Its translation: CASSQSPGYEQYF.